The source of this TCR beta chain is a study of shared clonotypes between healthy human individuals. Study overall: Each donor's CD8 memory used one plate, CD8 naive two, each CD4 subset three. Study-wide results and limits: Sequencing of the sorted subsets was shown by rarefaction to be incomplete despite large depth.

As processed by the authors: Filtering differed, since immunoSEQ gave only junction sequences and no quality scores. Some clones are missing from TCRdb's copy, which holds only in-frame ones; the method was immunoSEQ multiplex PCR. The V and J calls and clone size were taken over from that table, and D and trimming were inferred from the DNA. The sample contains fewer than 800,000 clones, around 90% of which appear only once. A note on this clone: Its antigen is not known.

This CDR3 has 16 residues. Germline CDR1 is SGHNT and CDR2 is YYREEE (reference sequence). The junction had 10 bases not matched to a gene; V was cut back by 4 bases and J by 2 bases. CD45RO-negative, CCR7-selected cells formed the naive CD8 fraction, which excluded terminally differentiated effector memory CD45RA+ cells. Healthy and HIV-negative, the adult donors had no recent acute infections or vaccinations. This chain connects TRBV5-4 to TRBJ2-5; TRBD2 matches 8 bases. The sample was naive CD8+ T cells sorted from blood. The TCR originated in a man aged 30-40 years in good health. The chain's CDR3 is CASSTGRDYSQETQYF. The CDR3 nucleotides read TGTGCCAGCAGCACCGGGAGGGACTACAGTCAAGAGACCCAGTACTTC.